Following are 30 T cell receptor beta chains from one sample sequenced in a study of Graves' ophthalmopathy and Graves' hyperthyroidism (dated by TCRdb to between 2018 and 2020). TCRdb lists the instrument as Illumina HiSeq 2000. For repertoire sequencing, TCR beta CDR3 regions were amplified from RNA transcripts. HTBI primers and the Qiagen OneStep RT-PCR kit were used in a first-round RT-PCR, which was followed by a second-round multiplex PCR, size selection and purification. TCRdb's own reprocessing of the public reads used fastp at Q25 and MiXCR and kept productive beta chains. Rows are unified per CDR3 protein, each entry keeping the most common DNA and genes. The table for this sample lists hundreds of thousands of distinct CDR3 sequences; about 20% of them were counted only once. Around 6.9% of the sample is held by the ten biggest clonotypes. Specimen: peripheral blood. These receptor sequences come from a woman aged 18-30 years with stable Graves' hyperthyroidism. Some clones in this sample may be carry-over from other donors' samples. Donor details come from another sample of the same person, matched by shared clones.

This clonotype was observed at least ten times. This sequence joins TRBV12-3 or TRBV12-4 and TRBJ2-7; D is possibly TRBD2 (7 bases). The CDR3 consists of 14 residues. The V end was cut by 5 bases, the J end by 6 bases, with 17 bases between. CDR3 in DNA: TGTGCCAGCAGTGGGACGGGGGGCGCATTCGAGCAGTACTTC. Its translation: CASSGTGGAFEQYF.

This clonotype turned up a few times. The V gene is TRBV27, the J gene TRBJ1-2; the D is unclear. CDR1 and CDR2 (germline): MNHEY, SMNVEV (reference sequence). Trimming took 4 bases from V and 2 from J, leaving 17 bases between them. The CDR3 spans 16 residues. CDR3 amino acids: CASSSLGLERNYGYTF. DNA for the CDR3: TGTGCCAGCAGTTCCCTCGGTCTCGAAAGGAACTATGGCTACACCTTC.

This clonotype was counted between two and nine times. The chain is built from TRBV6-1 and TRBJ1-6; 7 positions agree with TRBD1. The CDR3 has 16 amino acids. Germline CDR1 and CDR2: MNHNS and SASEGT. With V trimmed by 9 bases and J by 5 bases, 13 bases remained unmatched. CDR3 in amino acids: CARVDRAEPNNSPLHF. CDR3 coding DNA: TGTGCCAGAGTAGACAGGGCCGAGCCGAATAATTCACCCCTCCACTTT.

In its sample, this clonotype was seen many times. This rearrangement joins TRBV5-1 to TRBJ1-1, with 10 nucleotides matching TRBD1. Germline values: CDR1 SGHRS, CDR2 YFSETQ. This CDR3 has 15 amino acids. Trimming at V came to 2 bases and at J to 5 bases, leaving 6 bases not matched to a gene. CDR3 sequence (DNA): TGCGCCAGCAGCTTTATGGGACAGGGGTTGACTGAAGCTTTCTTT. It codes for CASSFMGQGLTEAFF.

In this sample, this clonotype turned up many times. V and J are TRBV12-3 or TRBV12-4 and TRBJ1-1; D is possibly TRBD1 (5 bases). The CDR3 covers 19 residues. V shed 2 bases and J shed 1 base, with 23 bases lying between them. The DNA of the CDR3 is TGTGCCAGCAGTTTAAGCCAGGCCAATCCGGGACTGAGGAACACTGAAGCTTTCTTT. Its translation is CASSLSQANPGLRNTEAFF.

This clonotype was counted many times. The V call is TRBV30, the J call TRBJ2-4; 13 bases line up with TRBD2. The trim removed 3 bases at V and 4 bases at J, leaving 6 bases unmatched. This CDR3 comprises 16 residues. Per the germline V gene, CDR1 is GTSNPN and CDR2 is SVGIG (reference sequence). The CDR3 loop reads CAWSSLGLAGKNIQYF. For the CDR3, the DNA is TGTGCCTGGAGCAGTTTGGGACTAGCGGGGAAAAACATTCAGTACTTC.

The chain has TRBV11-2 and TRBJ2-4, with TRBD2 matching 7 bases. V was pared by 6 bases and J by 3 bases, with 20 bases of the junction left unmatched. The CDR3 is 19 amino acids. Germline CDR1 reads SGHAT; CDR2 reads FQNNGV. The CDR3 loop reads CASSHTGLTGPRGKNIQYF. CDR3 sequence (DNA): TGTGCCAGCAGTCATACGGGACTAACGGGACCAAGGGGCAAAAACATTCAGTACTTC. Together with reference TRBV11-2 and TRBJ2-4, the CDR3 gives the full variable domain: EAGVAQSPRYKIIEKRQSVAFWCNPISGHATLYWYQQILGQGPKLLIQFQNNGVVDDSQLPKDRFSAERLKGVDSTLKIQPAKLEDSAVYLCASSHTGLTGPRGKNIQYFGAGTRLSVL.

This clonotype was detected a few times. The chain has TRBV6-1 and TRBJ2-5; TRBD1 or TRBD2 may be the D gene (5 bases each). V was trimmed by 11 bases and J by 7 bases, leaving 23 bases between them. From germline, CDR1 is MNHNS and CDR2 SASEGT. The CDR3 totals 14 residues. DNA for the CDR3: TGTGCCGAAGGATCCGGGACCCTTGGGGGGACCCAGTACTTC. Amino acid sequence: CAEGSGTLGGTQYF.

In this sample, this clonotype turned up a few times. Being one base from a much bigger clone, this may be a read error. The genes are TRBV7-2 and TRBJ2-2; TRBD2 might be the D (5 bases). This CDR3 contains 15 residues. Germline V CDR1 and CDR2: SGHTA, FQGNSA. The CDR3 here is CASSLKGWIPGELLF. The CDR3 nucleotides are TGTGCCAGCAGCTTAAAAGGGTGGATCCCCGGGGAGCTGCTTTTT.

Many counts were recorded for this clonotype. The chain recombines TRBV6-1 with TRBJ1-2; TRBD1 is a possible D gene (6 bases). In germline, CDR1 is MNHNS, CDR2 SASEGT. V lost 2 bases and J lost 4, with 14 bases in between. The CDR3 consists of 15 residues. CDR3 sequence reads: CASSELVGGGYGYTF. In DNA, the CDR3 is TGTGCCAGCAGTGAATTAGTGGGGGGCGGCTATGGCTACACCTTC.

The chain has TRBV5-1 and TRBJ1-1; the D gene is possibly TRBD1 (5 bases). The CDR3 is made up of 14 amino acids. The germline V gene encodes CDR1 SGHRS and CDR2 YFSETQ. V was clipped by 9 bases and J by 2 bases, with 17 bases between them. The CDR3 DNA sequence: TGCGCCACCCGGAGGGACCGAGAAAACACTGAAGCTTTCTTT. Its translation: CATRRDRENTEAFF.

Ten or more counts support this clonotype. The V gene is TRBV6-5, the J gene TRBJ2-5, with a possible D match to TRBD1 (5 bases). The CDR3 extends over 13 amino acids. The germline V gene has CDR1 MNHEY and CDR2 SVGAGI. V lost 4 bases, J lost 5 bases, and 11 bases lay in between. CDR3 DNA sequence: TGTGCCAGCAGTTGGACAACGAAGGAGACCCAGTACTTC. Its translation: CASSWTTKETQYF.

This clonotype was observed many times. The CDR3 coding sequence is TGTGCCAGCAGTTTCTCCGGGACGGGGAACACTGAAGCTTTCTTT. This encodes CASSFSGTGNTEAFF. This chain connects TRBV28 to TRBJ1-1, with D tentatively TRBD1 (5 bases). The germline V gene encodes CDR1 MDHEN and CDR2 SYDVKM. V dropped 3 bases and J dropped 1 base, with 12 bases sitting between them. There are 15 residues in the CDR3.

At least ten counts were recorded for this clonotype. The V call is TRBV6-2 or TRBV6-3, the J call TRBJ1-6; perhaps TRBD1 as D (6 bases). V lost 5 bases and J 12 bases, leaving 17 bases between the germline ends. CDR3 length equals 14 residues. Germline CDR1 is MNHEY and CDR2 is SVGEGT. The CDR3 loop reads CASSQRQARGPLHF. The CDR3 DNA reads TGTGCCAGCAGTCAACGACAGGCGCGGGGACCCCTCCACTTT.

CDR3 nucleotide sequence: TGCAGTGCTCGACTGACACCTAACACTGAAGCTTTCTTT. Its translation: CSARLTPNTEAFF. The chain joins TRBV20-1 to TRBJ1-1; unclear D gene. Germline V lookup: CDR1 DFQATT, CDR2 SNEGSKA (reference sequence). The ends were cut back, 5 bases at V and 2 bases at J, with 12 bases in the middle. This CDR3 has 13 residues.

This clonotype has ten or more counts. The chain combines TRBV7-3 with TRBJ2-5, with D possibly being TRBD2 (6 bases). The CDR3 spans 15 residues. Looked up from germline, CDR1 is SGHTA and CDR2 is FQGTGA. Trimming took off 4 bases at V and 2 bases at J, with 14 bases between the two ends. Here the CDR3 DNA reads TGTGCCAGCAGCTCGGGAGCCGACGGACAAGAGACCCAGTACTTC. Translating gives CASSSGADGQETQYF. Complete variable domain (other parts from reference TRBV7-3 and TRBJ2-5): GAGVSQTPSNKVTEKGKYVELRCDPISGHTALYWYRQSLGQGPEFLIYFQGTGAADDSGLPNDRFFAVRPEGSVSTLKIQRTERGDSAVYLCASSSGADGQETQYFGPGTRLLVL.

This clonotype has ten or more counts. V and J are TRBV7-2 and TRBJ1-1; D might be TRBD1 (6 bases). Germline V gene lookup returns CDR1 SGHTA and CDR2 FQGNSA. Trimming shortened V by 1 base and J by 8 bases, and 14 bases separated the two germline ends. The CDR3 spans 14 residues. DNA of the CDR3: TGTGCCAGCAGCTTAGAGGGGGGAGCGGTCGAAGCTTTCTTT. This gives the protein CASSLEGGAVEAFF.

This clonotype was seen ten or more times. The chain uses TRBV6-1 and TRBJ1-3; 8 nucleotides agree with TRBD1. This CDR3 contains 14 residues. V shed 7 bases and J 4 bases; nucleotides not matched to a gene: 6. The germline V gene encodes CDR1 MNHNS and CDR2 SASEGT. CDR3: CASTPQGGGNTIYF. The CDR3 nucleotides read TGTGCCAGCACCCCACAGGGGGGGGGAAACACCATATATTTT.

This clonotype was seen a handful of times. The chain is built from TRBV12-3 or TRBV12-4 and TRBJ2-6; D gene uncertain. V lost 7 bases and J lost 0, with 7 bases in between. CDR3 size: 14 residues. In DNA form, the CDR3 reads TGTGCCAGCAACTTGTACTCTGGGGCCAACGTCCTGACTTTC. It codes for CASNLYSGANVLTF.

This clonotype has at least ten counts. The rearrangement joins TRBV20-1 to TRBJ2-2; 10 nucleotides line up with TRBD2. The CDR3 is 15 amino acids. The V gene end was trimmed by 5 bases and the J gene end by 1 base; junction bases not matched to a gene: 4. Germline CDR1 DFQATT, CDR2 SNEGSKA (reference sequence). The CDR3 region is CSALRLAGNTGELFF. CDR3 bases: TGCAGTGCTCTACGACTAGCGGGGAACACCGGGGAGCTGTTTTTT.

This rearrangement joins TRBV15 to TRBJ2-7, with D tentatively TRBD1 or TRBD2 (6 bases each). CDR3 size: 15 residues. Trimming removed 0 bases from V and 4 bases from J, with 13 bases in between. The germline gives CDR1 LNHNV, CDR2 YYDKDF (reference sequence). The CDR3 DNA sequence: TGTGCCACCAGCAGAGATAACGGGGGCATATACGAGCAGTACTTC. Translating it yields CATSRDNGGIYEQYF.

In this sample, this clonotype turned up many times. The chain couples TRBV5-1 to TRBJ1-1, with 8 bases lining up with TRBD1. The ends lost 3 bases at V and 1 base at J; junction bases unmatched: 5. Per germline, CDR1 SGHRS and CDR2 YFSETQ. The CDR3 extends over 15 amino acids. The CDR3 nucleotides read TGCGCCAGCAGCTGGACCGGGACAGGGAACACTGAAGCTTTCTTT. This sequence encodes CASSWTGTGNTEAFF.

This clonotype was seen a single time. The rearrangement joins TRBV5-1 to TRBJ1-6, with unresolved D. This CDR3 comprises 16 residues. V was shortened by 0 bases and J by 0 bases, with 7 bases between the two germline ends. Per germline, CDR1 SGHRS and CDR2 YFSETQ. CDR3 nucleotide sequence: TGCGCCAGCAGCTTGGATGGTAGCTCCTATAATTCACCCCTCCACTTT. Translating gives CASSLDGSSYNSPLHF.

This clonotype was counted ten times or more. The CDR3 reads CASNAWWDETQYF. The CDR3 DNA reads as TGTGCCAGCAATGCGTGGTGGGACGAGACCCAGTACTTC. V and J are TRBV12-3 or TRBV12-4 and TRBJ2-5; tentatively, D is TRBD1 or TRBD2 (5 bases each). CDR3 size: 13 residues. With 7 bases removed from V and 5 bases from J, the gap between germline ends came to 14 bases.

In regard to this clonotype: With a much larger clone just one base away, this may be a read error. Because it lacks the conserved phenylalanine or tryptophan at the end, this CDR3 is likely a read error. This rearrangement joins TRBV11-2 to TRBJ2-3; 11 nucleotides agree with TRBD2. Germline CDR1 and CDR2: SGHAT and FQNNGV. After removal of 3 bases from V and 5 bases from J, the junction contained 4 bases not matched to a gene. This CDR3 is built from 15 residues. For the CDR3, the DNA is TGTGCCAGCAGCTTTCTGCTAGCGGGAGGAGATACGCAGTATTCT. This translates into CASSFLLAGGDTQYS.

This clonotype has at least ten counts. This chain connects TRBV14 to TRBJ1-1; D not resolved. The germline CDR1 and CDR2 sequences are SGHDN and FVKESK. Trimming removed 11 bases from V and 6 bases from J, with 10 bases in between. The CDR3 consists of 10 residues. The DNA of the CDR3 is TGTGCCCTCCGGGGATCTGAAGCTTTCTTT. Amino acids: CALRGSEAFF.

This clonotype has just a few counts. V and J are TRBV7-9 and TRBJ1-3, with 7 positions matching TRBD1. V lost 0 bases to trimming and J lost 5 bases; unmatched junction nucleotides: 1. The CDR3 spans 14 residues. The germline CDR1 and CDR2 sequences are SEHNR and FQNEAQ (reference sequence). DNA for the CDR3: TGTGCCAGCAGCTTAGCGGGACAGAGAAACACCATATATTTT. This gives the protein CASSLAGQRNTIYF.

This CDR3 reads CAWSRTLAYEQYF. The CDR3 bases are TGTGCCTGGAGTCGTACACTGGCCTACGAGCAGTACTTC. The chain uses TRBV30 and TRBJ2-7; no reliable D call. Trimming cost V 2 bases and J 2 bases, with 10 bases left between them. The CDR3 runs to 13 residues. Germline-derived CDR1 and CDR2 are GTSNPN and SVGIG (reference sequence).

This clonotype was picked up many times. The chain couples TRBV19 to TRBJ1-2; D might be TRBD1 (5 bases). This CDR3 is 14 amino acids long. The V gene's germline CDR1 is LNHDA and CDR2 SQIVND (reference sequence). CDR3: CAIWTGASNYGYTF. For the CDR3, the DNA is TGTGCTATATGGACCGGGGCGTCTAACTATGGCTACACCTTC. The whole variable domain, filled in from reference TRBV19 and TRBJ1-2, reads DGGITQSPKYLFRKEGQNVTLSCEQNLNHDAMYWYRQDPGQGLRLIYYSQIVNDFQKGDIAEGYSVSREKKESFPLTVTSAQKNPTAFYLCAIWTGASNYGYTFGSGTRLTVV.

To note about this clonotype: With a much larger clone just one base away, this may be a read error. The genes are TRBV6-2 or TRBV6-3 and TRBJ2-7; possible D gene TRBD1, 5 bases. This CDR3 has 13 amino acids. Germline V gives CDR1 MNHEY, CDR2 SVGEGT. DNA for the CDR3: TGTTCCACAGCCGAGGACAACCCCTACGAGCAGTACTTC. This sequence encodes CSTAEDNPYEQYF.